One sample yielded the 14 T cell receptor beta chains listed below, sequenced in a study of human T cells and chemical hapten exposure. Researchers extracted total RNA from unfractionated whole blood. From the 5' RACE reads, TCRdb called clonotypes with MiXCR, one entry per CDR3 protein. The data show some 150,000 distinct CDR3 sequences, roughly 4.1% seen once. All receptors derive from a female donor in good health.

J is TRBJ2-5 and V is TRBV4-2, with 7 bases fitting TRBD2. CDR1 is LGHNA, CDR2 YNFKEQ, per germline. This CDR3 comprises 16 residues. Unmatched junction bases numbered 9, after V lost 4 bases and J lost 1 base. Here the CDR3 reads CASSRGFGGSQETQYF. The DNA for the CDR3 is TGTGCCAGCAGCCGGGGTTTCGGGGGGAGCCAAGAGACCCAGTACTTC.

This clonotype was observed many times. The chain is built from TRBV4-1 and TRBJ1-4; D remains unclear. This CDR3 contains 16 residues. The ends were cut back, 3 bases at V and 8 bases at J, with 19 bases in the middle. Germline values: CDR1 MGHRA, CDR2 YSYEKL. CDR3 sequence reads: CASSQPGRGRNEKLFF. The CDR3 DNA follows: TGCGCCAGCAGCCAGCCGGGGAGAGGGCGGAACGAAAAACTGTTTTTT.

This clonotype has more than one count but fewer than ten. A single base separates this from a much larger clone, so it may be a read error. The chain is built from TRBV6-2 or TRBV6-3 and TRBJ2-7; D uncertain. Germline V gene data show CDR1 as MNHEY and CDR2 as SVGEGT. Trimming removed 6 bases at V and 5 bases at J, with 20 bases between. This CDR3 region has 15 residues. The CDR3 protein is CASSLLGSSLDEQYF. DNA of the CDR3: TGTGCCAGCAGCTTACTGGGATCCAGCCTTGACGAGCAGTACTTC.

This clonotype was seen many times. The chain employs TRBV5-4 and TRBJ1-4, with 10 bases fitting TRBD1. Germline CDR1 and CDR2: SGHNT and YYREEE (reference sequence). The CDR3 spans 17 residues. J lost 6 bases, V lost 2 bases, and 10 bases had no gene match. CDR3 DNA sequence: TGTGCCAGCAGCTTTGGTCCCAGTGGGACAGGGGATGAAAAACTGTTTTTT. Translated, it gives CASSFGPSGTGDEKLFF.

Ten or more counts support this clonotype. The J gene is TRBJ1-1, the V gene TRBV12-3 or TRBV12-4; D not resolved. CDR3 size: 15 residues. With 2 bases removed from V and 0 bases from J, the gap between germline ends came to 10 bases. The CDR3 spells CASSLSSALNTEAFF. The CDR3 region has the DNA TGTGCCAGCAGTTTATCGTCAGCCTTGAACACTGAAGCTTTCTTT.

This clonotype was picked up many times. The genes are TRBV6-2 or TRBV6-3 and TRBJ1-1, with 9 bases identical to TRBD1. The CDR3 totals 13 residues. V lost 6 bases to trimming and J lost 5 bases; unmatched junction nucleotides: 4. In germline, CDR1 is MNHEY, CDR2 SVGEGT. The CDR3 loop reads CASRETGGTEAFF. The CDR3 DNA sequence: TGTGCCAGCAGAGAGACAGGGGGGACTGAAGCTTTCTTT.

This chain uses TRBV5-6 with TRBJ2-5; D call uncertain. V lost 3 bases and J lost 7, with 7 bases in between. Germline V gene lookup returns CDR1 SGHDT and CDR2 YYEEEE. This CDR3 spans 11 amino acids. CDR3 protein: CASSSVWTQYF. The CDR3 DNA is TGTGCCAGCAGCTCTGTTTGGACCCAGTACTTC.

This clonotype was picked up many times. The genes are TRBV3-1 and TRBJ2-5, with D hard to call. Deletions cut 0 bases from V and 7 bases from J, with 6 bases between. The CDR3 contains 12 residues. Germline V gene sequence: CDR1 LGHDT, CDR2 YNNKEL (reference sequence). The CDR3, as DNA: TGTGCCAGCAGCCAAGATAGTTCGACCCAGTACTTC. Amino acid sequence: CASSQDSSTQYF.

This clonotype was observed many times. The chain couples TRBV6-6 to TRBJ2-3, with 15 bases identical to TRBD2. Germline CDR1 is MNHNY and CDR2 is SVGAGI (reference sequence). The V segment lost 2 bases and the J segment 6 bases; nucleotides outside the gene matches: 9. The length of the CDR3 is 18 residues. CDR3 residues: CASSYLWTSGGVTDTQYF. The CDR3 DNA reads as TGTGCCAGCAGTTACCTATGGACTAGCGGGGGGGTCACGGATACGCAGTATTTT.

This clonotype was counted ten times or more. The chain combines TRBV12-3 or TRBV12-4 with TRBJ1-3; the D gene is possibly TRBD1 (5 bases). The CDR3 covers 16 residues. Trimming stripped 7 bases from V and 3 bases from J, with 19 bases between. CDR3 loop: CASKLGSGHDGNTIYF. The DNA for the CDR3 is TGTGCCAGCAAGCTAGGGTCAGGGCACGATGGAAACACCATATATTTT.

The sample holds many counts of this clonotype. The gene calls are TRBV5-1 and TRBJ2-3; TRBD2 matches at 9 bases. CDR3 length: 17 amino acids. V gave up 8 bases and J gave up 1 base; unmatched junction bases: 14. Per the germline V gene, CDR1 is SGHRS and CDR2 is YFSETQ. This CDR3 reads CASNQGLRTSGTDTQYF. CDR3 bases: TGCGCCAGTAATCAGGGATTACGGACTAGCGGCACAGATACGCAGTATTTT.

This clonotype was seen repeatedly, ten times or more. The CDR3 bases are TGTGCCAGCAGCTTAGTCGCAAACAGCAAAAACATTCAGTACTTC. Protein product: CASSLVANSKNIQYF. The chain is built from TRBV13 and TRBJ2-4; D is undetermined. Trimming shortened V by 1 base and J by 3 bases, and 10 bases separated the two germline ends. The CDR3 contains 15 residues. Germline V gives CDR1 PRHDT, CDR2 FYEKMQ (reference sequence).

In its sample, this clonotype was seen many times. The chain recombines TRBV7-8 with TRBJ2-3; D ambiguous. V shed 5 bases and J shed 5 bases, with 11 bases lying between them. The CDR3 contains 13 residues. Per germline, CDR1 SGHVS and CDR2 FQNEAQ. CDR3: CASSDTEGDTQYF. CDR3 bases: TGTGCCAGCAGCGACACAGAAGGAGATACGCAGTATTTT.

This clonotype was observed at least ten times. CDR3 bases: TGTGCCAGTAGCTATAGGTTTAATTCGGCTGAAGCTTTCTTT. The encoded protein is CASSYRFNSAEAFF. The chain recombines TRBV19 with TRBJ1-1; no clear D. Between the trimmed V and J ends, which lost 6 bases and 6 bases, there was a span of 17 bases. CDR1 is LNHDA and CDR2 is SQIVND in the germline V gene (reference sequence). CDR3 size: 14 residues.